Listed here is a single T cell receptor (beta chain). These data are taken from a study of control samples from healthy donors and cancer patients. Germline V gene data show CDR1 as MNHEY and CDR2 as SMNVEV (reference sequence). Trimming took 4 bases from V and 4 from J, leaving 15 bases between them. This CDR3 contains 15 residues. Clones were sequenced by immunoSEQ multiplex PCR, and TCRdb holds only the in-frame ones, with some missing. Of about 53,000 clones listed, roughly 90% were seen once; the top ten hold around an eighth. The origin of this receptor is a man in his sixties with head and neck cancer. This chain links TRBV27 with TRBJ2-3; D is ambiguous. Sequenced material: PBMCs. The CDR3 nucleotides read TGTGCCAGCAGTTCCCGAGCCGGGTCGGCAGATACGCAGTATTTT. Protein product: CASSSRAGSADTQYF.